What follows describes a single T cell receptor (beta chain). Libraries were prepared by immunoSEQ multiplex PCR; TCRdb keeps only in-frame clonotypes and omits some of them. The repertoire holds about 39,000 clones, with about 90% as singletons. The sample belongs to a study of lymphopenia after photon versus proton radiotherapy. This CDR3 contains 17 residues. Germline assignment: CDR1 MGHRA and CDR2 YSYEKL. V lost 0 bases and J 6 bases, leaving 15 bases between the germline ends. The rearrangement joins TRBV4-1 to TRBJ1-6; D may be TRBD1 (6 bases). The TCR was taken from a man aged 60 to 75 with cholangiocarcinoma. The sequencing here drew on peripheral blood, taken from a patient treated with photon-based radiotherapy. CDR3 amino acids: CASSQEVAGGRNSPLHF. CDR3 bases: TGCGCCAGCAGCCAAGAAGTAGCGGGGGGGCGTAATTCACCCCTCCACTTT.